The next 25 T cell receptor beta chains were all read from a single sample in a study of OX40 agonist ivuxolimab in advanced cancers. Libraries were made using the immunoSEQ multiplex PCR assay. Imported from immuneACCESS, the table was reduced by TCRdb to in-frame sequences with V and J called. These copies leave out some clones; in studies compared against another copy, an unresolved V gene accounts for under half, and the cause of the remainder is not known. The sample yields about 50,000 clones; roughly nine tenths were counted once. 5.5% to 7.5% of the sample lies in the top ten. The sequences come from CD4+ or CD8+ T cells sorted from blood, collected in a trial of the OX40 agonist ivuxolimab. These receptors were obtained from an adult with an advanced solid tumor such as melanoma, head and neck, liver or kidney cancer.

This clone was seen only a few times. As DNA, the CDR3 is TGCGCCAGCAGCTTGGTCGACAGGGTCTATGGCTACACCTTC. Its translation is CASSLVDRVYGYTF. The chain has TRBV5-1 and TRBJ1-2, with 7 bases lining up with TRBD1. There are 14 residues in the CDR3. CDR1 is SGHRS and CDR2 is YFSETQ in the germline V gene. V lost 0 bases, J lost 4 bases, and 3 bases stayed unmatched.

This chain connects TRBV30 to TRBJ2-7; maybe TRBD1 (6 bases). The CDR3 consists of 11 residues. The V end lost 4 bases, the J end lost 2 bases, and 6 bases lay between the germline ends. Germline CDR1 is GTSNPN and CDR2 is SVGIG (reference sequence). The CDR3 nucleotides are TGTGCCTGGACAGGGGCCTACGAGCAGTACTTC. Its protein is CAWTGAYEQYF.

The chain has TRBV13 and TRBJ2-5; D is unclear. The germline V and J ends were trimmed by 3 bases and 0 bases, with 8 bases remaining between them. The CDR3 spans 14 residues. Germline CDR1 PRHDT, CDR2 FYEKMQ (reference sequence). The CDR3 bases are TGTGCCAGCAGCTTGAGTGAGTACCAAGAGACCCAGTACTTC. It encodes CASSLSEYQETQYF.

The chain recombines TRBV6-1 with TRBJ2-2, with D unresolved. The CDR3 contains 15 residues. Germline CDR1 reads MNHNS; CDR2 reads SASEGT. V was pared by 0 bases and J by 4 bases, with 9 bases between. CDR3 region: CASSEARMGTGELFF. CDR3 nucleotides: TGTGCCAGCAGTGAAGCCCGGATGGGCACCGGGGAGCTGTTTTTT.

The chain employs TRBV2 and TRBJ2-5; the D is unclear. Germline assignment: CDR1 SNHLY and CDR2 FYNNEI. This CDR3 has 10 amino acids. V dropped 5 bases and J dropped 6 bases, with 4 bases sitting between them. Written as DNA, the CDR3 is TGTGCCAGCAGTTTCCAGACCCAGTACTTC. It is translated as CASSFQTQYF.

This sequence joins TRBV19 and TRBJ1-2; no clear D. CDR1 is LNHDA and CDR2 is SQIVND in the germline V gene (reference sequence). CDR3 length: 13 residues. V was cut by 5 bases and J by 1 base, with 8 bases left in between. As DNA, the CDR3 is TGTGCCAGTAGTCCGGCTCTTAACTATGGCTACACCTTC. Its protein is CASSPALNYGYTF.

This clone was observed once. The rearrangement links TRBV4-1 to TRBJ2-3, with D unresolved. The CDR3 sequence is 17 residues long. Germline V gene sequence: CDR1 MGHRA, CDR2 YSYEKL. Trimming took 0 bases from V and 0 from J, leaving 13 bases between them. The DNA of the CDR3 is TGCGCCAGCAGCCAAGATACGGCCTTCACTAGCACAGATACGCAGTATTTT. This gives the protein CASSQDTAFTSTDTQYF.

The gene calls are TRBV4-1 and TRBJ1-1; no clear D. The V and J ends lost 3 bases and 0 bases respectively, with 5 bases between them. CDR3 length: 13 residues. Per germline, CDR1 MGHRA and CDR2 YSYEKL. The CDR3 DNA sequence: TGCGCCAGCAGCCAGGAAGTGAACACTGAAGCTTTCTTT. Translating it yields CASSQEVNTEAFF.

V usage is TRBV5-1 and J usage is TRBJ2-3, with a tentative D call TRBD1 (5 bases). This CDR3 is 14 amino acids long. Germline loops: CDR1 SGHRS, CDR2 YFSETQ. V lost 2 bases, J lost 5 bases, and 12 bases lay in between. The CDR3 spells CASSFPSREDTQYF. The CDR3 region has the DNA TGCGCCAGCAGCTTCCCGAGCAGGGAAGATACGCAGTATTTT. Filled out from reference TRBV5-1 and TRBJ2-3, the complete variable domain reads KAGVTQTPRYLIKTRGQQVTLSCSPISGHRSVSWYQQTPGQGLQFLFEYFSETQRNKGNFPGRFSGRQFSNSRSEMNVSTLELGDSALYLCASSFPSREDTQYFGPGTRLTVL.

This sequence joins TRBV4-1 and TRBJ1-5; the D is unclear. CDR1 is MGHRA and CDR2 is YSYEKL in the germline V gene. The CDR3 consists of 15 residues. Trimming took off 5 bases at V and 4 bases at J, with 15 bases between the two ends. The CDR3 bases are TGCGCCAGCAGCTATACAATACGGGGAAATCAGCCCCAGCATTTT. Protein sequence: CASSYTIRGNQPQHF.

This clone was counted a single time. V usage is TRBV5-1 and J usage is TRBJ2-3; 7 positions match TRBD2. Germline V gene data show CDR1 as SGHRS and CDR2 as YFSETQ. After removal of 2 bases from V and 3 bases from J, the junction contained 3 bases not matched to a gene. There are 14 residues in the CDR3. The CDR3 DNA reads TGCGCCAGCAGCTTCAGCGGGATTACAGATACGCAGTATTTT. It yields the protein CASSFSGITDTQYF. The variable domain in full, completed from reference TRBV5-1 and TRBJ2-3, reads KAGVTQTPRYLIKTRGQQVTLSCSPISGHRSVSWYQQTPGQGLQFLFEYFSETQRNKGNFPGRFSGRQFSNSRSEMNVSTLELGDSALYLCASSFSGITDTQYFGPGTRLTVL.

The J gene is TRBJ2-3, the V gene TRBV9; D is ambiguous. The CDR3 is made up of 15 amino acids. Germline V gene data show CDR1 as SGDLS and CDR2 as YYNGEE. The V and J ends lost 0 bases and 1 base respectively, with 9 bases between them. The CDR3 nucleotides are TGTGCCAGCAGCGTAGTTGGCTACGGCACAGATACGCAGTATTTT. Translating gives CASSVVGYGTDTQYF.

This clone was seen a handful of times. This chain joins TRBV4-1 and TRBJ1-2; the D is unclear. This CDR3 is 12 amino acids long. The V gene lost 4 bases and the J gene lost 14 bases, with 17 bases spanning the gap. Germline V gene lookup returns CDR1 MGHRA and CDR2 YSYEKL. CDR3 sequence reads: CASSPDYEGLTF. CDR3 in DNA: TGCGCCAGCAGCCCCGATTACGAAGGGTTAACCTTC.

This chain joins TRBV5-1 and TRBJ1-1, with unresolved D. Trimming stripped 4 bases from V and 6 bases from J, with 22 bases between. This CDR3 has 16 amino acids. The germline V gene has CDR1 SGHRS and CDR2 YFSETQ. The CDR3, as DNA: TGCGCCAGCAGCATGGCCACGGGCCCGCCGAGCGCTGAAGCTTTCTTT. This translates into CASSMATGPPSAEAFF.

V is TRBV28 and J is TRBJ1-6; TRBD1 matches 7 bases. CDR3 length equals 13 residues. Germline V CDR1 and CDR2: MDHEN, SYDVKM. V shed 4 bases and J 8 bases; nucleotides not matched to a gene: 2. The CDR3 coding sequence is TGTGCCAGCAGTTCCACAGGGGATTCACCCCTCCACTTT. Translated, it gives CASSSTGDSPLHF.

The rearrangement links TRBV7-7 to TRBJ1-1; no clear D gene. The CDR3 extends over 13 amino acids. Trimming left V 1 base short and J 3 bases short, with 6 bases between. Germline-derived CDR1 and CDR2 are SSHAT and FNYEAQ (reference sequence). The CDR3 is CASSLGMDTEAFF. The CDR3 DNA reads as TGTGCCAGCAGCTTAGGGATGGACACTGAAGCTTTCTTT.

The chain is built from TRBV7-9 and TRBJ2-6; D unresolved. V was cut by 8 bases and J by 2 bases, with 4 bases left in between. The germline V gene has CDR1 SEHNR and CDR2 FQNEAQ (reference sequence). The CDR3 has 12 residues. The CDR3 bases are TGTGCCAGCTCGGCTGGGGCCAACGTCCTGACTTTC. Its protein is CASSAGANVLTF.

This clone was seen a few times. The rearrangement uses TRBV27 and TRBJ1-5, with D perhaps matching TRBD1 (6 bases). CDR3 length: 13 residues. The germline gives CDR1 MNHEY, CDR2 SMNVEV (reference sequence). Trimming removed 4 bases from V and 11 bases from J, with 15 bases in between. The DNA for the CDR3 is TGTGCCAGCAGTTCAGTAGGGACAAAAGCCCAGCATTTT. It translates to CASSSVGTKAQHF.

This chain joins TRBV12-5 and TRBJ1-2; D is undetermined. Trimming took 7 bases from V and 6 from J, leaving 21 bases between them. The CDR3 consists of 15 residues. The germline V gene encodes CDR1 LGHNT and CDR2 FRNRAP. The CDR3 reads CASAHNLGERHGYTF. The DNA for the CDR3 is TGTGCTAGTGCCCATAACCTCGGGGAAAGGCATGGCTACACCTTC.

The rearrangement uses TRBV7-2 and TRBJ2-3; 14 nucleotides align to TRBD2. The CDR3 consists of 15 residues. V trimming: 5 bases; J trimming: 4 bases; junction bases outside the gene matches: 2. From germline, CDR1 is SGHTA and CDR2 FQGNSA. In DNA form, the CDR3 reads TGTGCCAGCAGCAAGGGACTAGCGGGAGCAGATACGCAGTATTTT. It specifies CASSKGLAGADTQYF.

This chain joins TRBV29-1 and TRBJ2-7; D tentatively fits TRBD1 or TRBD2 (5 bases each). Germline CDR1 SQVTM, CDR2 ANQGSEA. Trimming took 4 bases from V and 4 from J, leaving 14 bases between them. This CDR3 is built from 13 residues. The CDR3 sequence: CSVVGALNYEQYF. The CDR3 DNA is TGCAGCGTTGTCGGGGCGCTTAATTACGAGCAGTACTTC.

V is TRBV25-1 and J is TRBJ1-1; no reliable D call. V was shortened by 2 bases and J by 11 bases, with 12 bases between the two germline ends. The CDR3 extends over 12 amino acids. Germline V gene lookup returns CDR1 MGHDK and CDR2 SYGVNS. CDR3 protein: CASSEDIQGAFF. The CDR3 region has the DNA TGTGCCAGCAGTGAAGACATCCAAGGCGCTTTCTTT. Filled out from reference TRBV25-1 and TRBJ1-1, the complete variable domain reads EADIYQTPRYLVIGTGKKITLECSQTMGHDKMYWYQQDPGMELHLIHYSYGVNSTEKGDLSSESTVSRIRTEHFPLTLESARPSHTSQYLCASSEDIQGAFFGQGTRLTVV.

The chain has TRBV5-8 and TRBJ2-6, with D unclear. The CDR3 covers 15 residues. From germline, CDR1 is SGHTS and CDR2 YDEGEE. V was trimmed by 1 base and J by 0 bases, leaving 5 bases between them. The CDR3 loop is CASSLSLSGANVLTF. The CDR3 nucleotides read TGTGCCAGCAGCTTGTCCCTCTCTGGGGCCAACGTCCTGACTTTC.

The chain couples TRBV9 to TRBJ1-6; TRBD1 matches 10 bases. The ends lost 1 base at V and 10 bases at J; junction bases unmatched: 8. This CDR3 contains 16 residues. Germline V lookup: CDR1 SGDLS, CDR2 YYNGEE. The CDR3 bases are TGTGCCAGCAGCGTACAGGCCGGGACAGGGGTCTCACCCCTCCACTTT. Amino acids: CASSVQAGTGVSPLHF.

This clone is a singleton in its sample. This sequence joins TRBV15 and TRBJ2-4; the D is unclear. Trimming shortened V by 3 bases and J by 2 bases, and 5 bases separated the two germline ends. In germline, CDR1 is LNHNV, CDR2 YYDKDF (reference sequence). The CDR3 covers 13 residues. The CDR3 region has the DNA TGTGCCACCAGCAGTGGGCCCAAAAACATTCAGTACTTC. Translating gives CATSSGPKNIQYF.